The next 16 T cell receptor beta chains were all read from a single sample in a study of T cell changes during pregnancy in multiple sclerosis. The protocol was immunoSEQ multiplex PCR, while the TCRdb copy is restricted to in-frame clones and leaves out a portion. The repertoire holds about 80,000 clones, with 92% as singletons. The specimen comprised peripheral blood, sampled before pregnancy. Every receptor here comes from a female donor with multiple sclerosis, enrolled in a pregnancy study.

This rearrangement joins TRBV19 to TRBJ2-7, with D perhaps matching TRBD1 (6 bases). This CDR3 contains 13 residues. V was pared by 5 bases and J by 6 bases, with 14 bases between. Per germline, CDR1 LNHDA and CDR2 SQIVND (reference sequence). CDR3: CASSVSGVGEQYF. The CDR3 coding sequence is TGTGCCAGTAGTGTCTCAGGGGTCGGCGAGCAGTACTTC.

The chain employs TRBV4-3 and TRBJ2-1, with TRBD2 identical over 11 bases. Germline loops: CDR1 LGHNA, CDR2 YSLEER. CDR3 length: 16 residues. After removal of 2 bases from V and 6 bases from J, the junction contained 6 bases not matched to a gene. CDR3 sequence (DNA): TGCGCCAGCAGCCAACGGACTAGCGGGTCATCCAATGAGCAGTTCTTC. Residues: CASSQRTSGSSNEQFF.

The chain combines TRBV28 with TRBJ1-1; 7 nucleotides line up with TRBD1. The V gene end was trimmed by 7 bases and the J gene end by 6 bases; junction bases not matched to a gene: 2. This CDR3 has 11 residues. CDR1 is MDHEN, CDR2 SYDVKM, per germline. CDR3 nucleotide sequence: TGTGCCAGCATCGACAGGGCTGAAGCTTTCTTT. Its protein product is CASIDRAEAFF. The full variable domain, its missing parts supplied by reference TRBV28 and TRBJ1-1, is DVKVTQSSRYLVKRTGEKVFLECVQDMDHENMFWYRQDPGLGLRLIYFSYDVKMKEKGDIPEGYSVSREKKERFSLILESASTNQTSMYLCASIDRAEAFFGQGTRLTVV.

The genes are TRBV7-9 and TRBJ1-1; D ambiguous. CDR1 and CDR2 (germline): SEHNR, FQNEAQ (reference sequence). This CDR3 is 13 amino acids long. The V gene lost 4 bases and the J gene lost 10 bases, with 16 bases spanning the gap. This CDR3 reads CASSSSRLLGAFF. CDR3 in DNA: TGTGCCAGCAGCTCCTCCCGCCTGCTCGGAGCTTTCTTT.

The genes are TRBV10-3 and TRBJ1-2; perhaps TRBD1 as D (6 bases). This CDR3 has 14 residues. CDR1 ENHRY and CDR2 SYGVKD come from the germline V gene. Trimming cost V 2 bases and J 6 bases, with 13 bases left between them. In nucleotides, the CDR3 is TGTGCCATCAGTGAGGGGGTGGGGGCGGATGGCTACACCTTC. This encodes CAISEGVGADGYTF.

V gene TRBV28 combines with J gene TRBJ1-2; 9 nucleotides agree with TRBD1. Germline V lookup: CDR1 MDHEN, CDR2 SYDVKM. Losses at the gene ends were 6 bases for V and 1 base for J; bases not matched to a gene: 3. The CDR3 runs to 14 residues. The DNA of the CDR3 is TGTGCCAGCAGAACGACAGGGGGTAACTATGGCTACACCTTC. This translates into CASRTTGGNYGYTF.

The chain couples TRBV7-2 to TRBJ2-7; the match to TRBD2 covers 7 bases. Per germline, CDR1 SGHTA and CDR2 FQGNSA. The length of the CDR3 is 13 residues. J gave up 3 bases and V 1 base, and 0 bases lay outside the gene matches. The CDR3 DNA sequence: TGTGCCAGCAGCTTAGTAGCGGGCTACGAGCAGTACTTC. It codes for CASSLVAGYEQYF.

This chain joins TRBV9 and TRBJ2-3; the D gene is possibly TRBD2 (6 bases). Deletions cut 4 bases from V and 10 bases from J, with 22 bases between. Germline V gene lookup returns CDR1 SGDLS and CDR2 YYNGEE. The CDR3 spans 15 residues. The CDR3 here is CASSLRGPETGAQYF. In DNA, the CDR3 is TGTGCCAGCAGCCTTCGGGGACCCGAGACGGGAGCGCAGTATTTT.

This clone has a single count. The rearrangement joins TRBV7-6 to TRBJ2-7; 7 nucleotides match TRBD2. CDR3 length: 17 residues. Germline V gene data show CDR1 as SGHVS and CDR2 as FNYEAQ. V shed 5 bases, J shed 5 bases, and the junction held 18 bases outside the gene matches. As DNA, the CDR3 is TGTGCCAGCAGCCCCAAAAGGGAGGTAGCGGGTAGCCACGAGCAGTACTTC. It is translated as CASSPKREVAGSHEQYF.

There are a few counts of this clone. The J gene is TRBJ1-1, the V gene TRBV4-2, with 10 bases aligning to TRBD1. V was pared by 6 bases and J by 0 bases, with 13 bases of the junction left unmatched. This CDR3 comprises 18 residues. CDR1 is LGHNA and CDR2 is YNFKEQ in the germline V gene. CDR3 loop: CASRPPGQGRGLNTEAFF. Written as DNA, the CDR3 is TGTGCCAGCAGACCACCGGGACAGGGGAGGGGATTGAACACTGAAGCTTTCTTT.

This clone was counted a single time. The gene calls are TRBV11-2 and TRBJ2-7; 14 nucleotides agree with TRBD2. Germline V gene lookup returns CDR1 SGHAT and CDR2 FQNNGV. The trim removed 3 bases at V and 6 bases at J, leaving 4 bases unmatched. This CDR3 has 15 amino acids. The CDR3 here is CASSLGLAGVFEQYF. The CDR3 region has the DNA TGTGCCAGCAGCTTGGGACTAGCGGGAGTATTCGAGCAGTACTTC. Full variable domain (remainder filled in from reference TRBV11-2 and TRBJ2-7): EAGVAQSPRYKIIEKRQSVAFWCNPISGHATLYWYQQILGQGPKLLIQFQNNGVVDDSQLPKDRFSAERLKGVDSTLKIQPAKLEDSAVYLCASSLGLAGVFEQYFGPGTRLTVT.

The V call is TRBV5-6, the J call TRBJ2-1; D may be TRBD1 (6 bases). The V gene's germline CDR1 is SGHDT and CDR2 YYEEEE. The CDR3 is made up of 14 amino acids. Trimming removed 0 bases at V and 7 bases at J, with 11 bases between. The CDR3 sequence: CASSLETGLNEQFF. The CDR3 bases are TGTGCCAGCAGCTTGGAAACAGGGTTGAATGAGCAGTTCTTC.

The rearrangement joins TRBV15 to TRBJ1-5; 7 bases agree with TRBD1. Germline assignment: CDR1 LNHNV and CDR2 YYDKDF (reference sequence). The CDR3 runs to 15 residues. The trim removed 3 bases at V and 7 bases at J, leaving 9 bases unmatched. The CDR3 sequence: CATSSHRDRGQPQHF. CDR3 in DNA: TGTGCCACCAGCAGTCACCGGGACAGAGGGCAGCCCCAGCATTTT.

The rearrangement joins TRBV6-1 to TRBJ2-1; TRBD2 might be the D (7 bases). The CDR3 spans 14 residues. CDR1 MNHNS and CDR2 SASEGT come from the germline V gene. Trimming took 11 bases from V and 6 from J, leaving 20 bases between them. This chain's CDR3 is CAAGDYFPLNEQFF. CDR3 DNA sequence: TGTGCCGCAGGGGACTATTTTCCCCTCAATGAGCAGTTCTTC.

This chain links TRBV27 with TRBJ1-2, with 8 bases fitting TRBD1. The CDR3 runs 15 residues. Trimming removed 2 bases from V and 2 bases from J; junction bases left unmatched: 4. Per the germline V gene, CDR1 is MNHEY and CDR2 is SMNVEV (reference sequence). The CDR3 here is CASSLQGASNYGYTF. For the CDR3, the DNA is TGTGCCAGCAGTTTACAGGGGGCGTCAAACTATGGCTACACCTTC.

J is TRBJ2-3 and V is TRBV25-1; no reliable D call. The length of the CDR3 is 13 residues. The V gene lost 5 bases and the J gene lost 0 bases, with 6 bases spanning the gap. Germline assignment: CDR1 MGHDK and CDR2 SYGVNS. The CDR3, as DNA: TGTGCCAGCAGTCCCACTAGCACAGATACGCAGTATTTT. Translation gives CASSPTSTDTQYF.